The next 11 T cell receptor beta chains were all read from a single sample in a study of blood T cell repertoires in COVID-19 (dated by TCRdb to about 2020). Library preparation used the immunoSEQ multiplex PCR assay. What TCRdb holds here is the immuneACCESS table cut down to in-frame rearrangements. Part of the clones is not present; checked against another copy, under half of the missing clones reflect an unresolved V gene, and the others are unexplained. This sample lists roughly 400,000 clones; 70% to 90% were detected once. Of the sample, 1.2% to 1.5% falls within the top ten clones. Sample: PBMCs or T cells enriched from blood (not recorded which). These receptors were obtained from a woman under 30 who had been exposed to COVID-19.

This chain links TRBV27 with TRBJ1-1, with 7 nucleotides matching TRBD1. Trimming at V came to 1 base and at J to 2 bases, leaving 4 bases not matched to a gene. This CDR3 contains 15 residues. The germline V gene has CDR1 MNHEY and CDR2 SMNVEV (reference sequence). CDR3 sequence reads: CASSLLGTANTEAFF. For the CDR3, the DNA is TGTGCCAGCAGTTTATTAGGGACAGCCAACACTGAAGCTTTCTTT.

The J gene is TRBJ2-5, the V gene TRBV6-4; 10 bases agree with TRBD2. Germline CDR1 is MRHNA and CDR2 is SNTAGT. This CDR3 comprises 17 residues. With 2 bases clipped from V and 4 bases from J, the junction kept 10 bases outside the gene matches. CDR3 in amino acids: CASSDKEGLAGVETQYF. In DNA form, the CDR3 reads TGTGCCAGCAGTGACAAGGAAGGCCTAGCGGGAGTAGAGACCCAGTACTTC.

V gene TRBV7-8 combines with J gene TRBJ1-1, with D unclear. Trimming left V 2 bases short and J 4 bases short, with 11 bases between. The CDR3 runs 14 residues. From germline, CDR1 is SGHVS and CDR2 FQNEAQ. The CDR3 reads CASSLKVSGTEAFF. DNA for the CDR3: TGTGCCAGCAGCTTAAAAGTCTCGGGCACTGAAGCTTTCTTT.

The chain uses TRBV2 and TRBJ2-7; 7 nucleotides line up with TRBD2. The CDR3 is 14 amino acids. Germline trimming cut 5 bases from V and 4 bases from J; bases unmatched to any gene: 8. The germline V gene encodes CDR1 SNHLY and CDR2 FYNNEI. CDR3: CASSFAGEVYEQYF. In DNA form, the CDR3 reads TGTGCCAGCAGTTTCGCGGGAGAGGTGTACGAGCAGTACTTC. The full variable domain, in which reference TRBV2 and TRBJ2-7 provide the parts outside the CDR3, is EPEVTQTPSHQVTQMGQEVILRCVPISNHLYFYWYRQILGQKVEFLVSFYNNEISEKSEIFDDQFSVERPDGSNFTLKIRSTKLEDSAMYFCASSFAGEVYEQYFGPGTRLTVT.

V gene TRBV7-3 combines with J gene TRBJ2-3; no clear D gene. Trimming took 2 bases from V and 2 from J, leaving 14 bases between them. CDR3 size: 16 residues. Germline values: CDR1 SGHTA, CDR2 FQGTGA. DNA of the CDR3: TGTGCCAGCAGCTTATCCCCCCGAGGATACACAGATACGCAGTATTTT. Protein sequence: CASSLSPRGYTDTQYF.

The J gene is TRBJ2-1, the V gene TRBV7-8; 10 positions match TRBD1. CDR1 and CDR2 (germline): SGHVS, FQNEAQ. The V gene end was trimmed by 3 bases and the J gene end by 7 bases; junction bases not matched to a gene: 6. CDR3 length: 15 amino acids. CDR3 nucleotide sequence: TGTGCCAGCAGCTTGACAGGGGGCAATAGGAATGAGCAGTTCTTC. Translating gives CASSLTGGNRNEQFF.

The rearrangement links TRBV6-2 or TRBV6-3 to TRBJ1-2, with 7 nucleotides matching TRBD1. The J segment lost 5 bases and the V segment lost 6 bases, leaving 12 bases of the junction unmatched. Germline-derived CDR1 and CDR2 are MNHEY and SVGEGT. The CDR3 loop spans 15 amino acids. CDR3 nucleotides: TGTGCCAGCAGCCTGTGGGGGACAGCCGAGTATGGCTACACCTTC. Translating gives CASSLWGTAEYGYTF.

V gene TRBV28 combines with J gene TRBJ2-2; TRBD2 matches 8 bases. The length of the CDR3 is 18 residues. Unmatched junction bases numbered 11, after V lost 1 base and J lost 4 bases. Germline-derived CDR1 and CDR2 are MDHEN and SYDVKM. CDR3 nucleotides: TGTGCCAGCAGTTTATTTGCTAGCGGGTCGGTCCGCACCGGGGAGCTGTTTTTT. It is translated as CASSLFASGSVRTGELFF.

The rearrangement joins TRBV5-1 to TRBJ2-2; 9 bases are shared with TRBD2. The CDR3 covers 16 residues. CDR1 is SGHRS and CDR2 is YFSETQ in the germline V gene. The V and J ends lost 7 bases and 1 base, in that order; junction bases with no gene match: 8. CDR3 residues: CASARQLAGNTGELFF. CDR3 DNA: TGCGCCAGCGCCCGACAACTAGCGGGGAACACCGGGGAGCTGTTTTTT.

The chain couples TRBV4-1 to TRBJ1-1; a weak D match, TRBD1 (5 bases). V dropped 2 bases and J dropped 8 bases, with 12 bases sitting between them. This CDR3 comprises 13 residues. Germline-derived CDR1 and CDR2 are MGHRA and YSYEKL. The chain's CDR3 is CASSQRGMREAFF. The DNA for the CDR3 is TGCGCCAGCAGCCAAAGGGGCATGAGAGAAGCTTTCTTT.

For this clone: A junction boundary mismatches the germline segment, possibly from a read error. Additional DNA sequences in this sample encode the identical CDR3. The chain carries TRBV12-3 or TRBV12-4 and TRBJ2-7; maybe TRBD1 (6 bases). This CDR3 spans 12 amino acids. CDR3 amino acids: CASSLGAYEQYF. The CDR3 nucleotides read TGTGCCAGCAGTTTGGGGGCCTATGAGCAGTACTTC.